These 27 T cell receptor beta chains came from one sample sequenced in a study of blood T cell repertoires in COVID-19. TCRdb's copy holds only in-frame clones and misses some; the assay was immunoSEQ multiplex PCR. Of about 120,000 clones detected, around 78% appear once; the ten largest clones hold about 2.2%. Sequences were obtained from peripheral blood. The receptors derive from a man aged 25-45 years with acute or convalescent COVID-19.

The CDR3 DNA follows: TGTGCCAGCAGCCAAGTAGAAACAGTCAATTCACCCCTCCACTTT. Residues: CASSQVETVNSPLHF. The chain recombines TRBV3-1 (or the pseudogene TRBV3-2) with TRBJ1-6; D call uncertain. CDR3 length equals 15 residues. Trimming removed 1 base from V and 7 bases from J, with 11 bases in between. In germline, CDR1 is LGHDT, CDR2 YNNKEL (reference sequence).

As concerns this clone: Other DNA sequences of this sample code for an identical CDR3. CDR3 sequence (DNA): TGTGCCAGTAGTACAAAACAGGGAGATGAGCAGTTCTTC. Its protein product is CASSTKQGDEQFF. This chain uses TRBV19 with TRBJ2-1; the D gene is possibly TRBD1 (6 bases). The V gene's germline CDR1 is LNHDA and CDR2 SQIVND (reference sequence). This CDR3 has 13 amino acids. Trimming took 4 bases from V and 8 from J, leaving 12 bases between them.

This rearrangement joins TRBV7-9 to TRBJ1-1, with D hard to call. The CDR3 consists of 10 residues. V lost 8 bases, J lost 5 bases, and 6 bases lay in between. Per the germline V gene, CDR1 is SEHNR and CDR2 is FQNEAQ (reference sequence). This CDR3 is CASGDTEAFF. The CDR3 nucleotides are TGTGCCAGCGGAGATACTGAAGCTTTCTTT.

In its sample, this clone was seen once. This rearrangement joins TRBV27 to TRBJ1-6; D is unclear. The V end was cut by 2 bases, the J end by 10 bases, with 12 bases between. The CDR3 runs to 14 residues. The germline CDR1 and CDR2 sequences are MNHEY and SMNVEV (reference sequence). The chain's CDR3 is CASSLGGGNSPLHF. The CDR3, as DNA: TGTGCCAGCAGTTTAGGCGGAGGGAACTCACCCCTCCACTTT.

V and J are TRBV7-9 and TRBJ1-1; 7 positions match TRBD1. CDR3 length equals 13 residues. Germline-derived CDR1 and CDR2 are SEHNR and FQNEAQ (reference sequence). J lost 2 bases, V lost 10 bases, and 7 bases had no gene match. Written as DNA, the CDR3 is TGTGCCACAGAAGCAGGGGGTAACACTGAAGCTTTCTTT. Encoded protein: CATEAGGNTEAFF.

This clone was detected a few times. CDR3 region: CASSFRQAQYF. The CDR3, as DNA: TGTGCCAGCAGCTTCCGACAAGCGCAGTACTTC. This rearrangement joins TRBV5-5 to TRBJ2-7; D remains ambiguous. Germline V gene lookup returns CDR1 SGHKS and CDR2 YYEKEE (reference sequence). Trimming pared 2 bases from V and 9 bases from J, leaving 9 bases between. This CDR3 has 11 residues.

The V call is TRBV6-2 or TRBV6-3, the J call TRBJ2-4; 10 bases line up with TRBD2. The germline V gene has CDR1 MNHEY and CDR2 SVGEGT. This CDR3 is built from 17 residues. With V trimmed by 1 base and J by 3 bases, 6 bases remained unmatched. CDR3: CASSYFLAGDYKNIQYF. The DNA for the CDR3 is TGTGCCAGCAGTTACTTCCTAGCGGGGGATTACAAAAACATTCAGTACTTC.

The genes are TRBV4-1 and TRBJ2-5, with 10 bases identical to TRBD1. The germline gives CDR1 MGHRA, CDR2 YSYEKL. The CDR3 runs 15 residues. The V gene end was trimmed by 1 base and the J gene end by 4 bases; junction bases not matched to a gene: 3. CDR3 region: CASSQGDRGGETQYF. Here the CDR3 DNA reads TGCGCCAGCAGCCAAGGGGACAGGGGAGGAGAGACCCAGTACTTC.

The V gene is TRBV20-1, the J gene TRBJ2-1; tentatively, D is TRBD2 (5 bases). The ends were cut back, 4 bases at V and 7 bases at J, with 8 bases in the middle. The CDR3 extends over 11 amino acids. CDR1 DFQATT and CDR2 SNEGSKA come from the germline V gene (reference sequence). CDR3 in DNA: TGCAGTGCTACCGAGCGGAATGAGCAGTTCTTC. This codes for CSATERNEQFF.

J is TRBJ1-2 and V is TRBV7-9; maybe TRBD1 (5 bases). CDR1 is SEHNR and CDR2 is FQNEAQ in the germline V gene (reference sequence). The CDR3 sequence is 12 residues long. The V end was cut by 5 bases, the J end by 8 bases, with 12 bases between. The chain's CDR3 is CASSLGAFGYTF. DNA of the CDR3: TGTGCCAGCAGCCTAGGGGCGTTCGGCTACACCTTC.

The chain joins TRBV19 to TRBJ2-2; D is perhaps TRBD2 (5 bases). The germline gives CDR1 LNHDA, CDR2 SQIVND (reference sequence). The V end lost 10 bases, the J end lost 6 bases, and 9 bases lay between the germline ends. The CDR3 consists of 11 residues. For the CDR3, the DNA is TGTGCCACCCAGAGGGCCGGGGAGCTGTTTTTT. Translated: CATQRAGELFF.

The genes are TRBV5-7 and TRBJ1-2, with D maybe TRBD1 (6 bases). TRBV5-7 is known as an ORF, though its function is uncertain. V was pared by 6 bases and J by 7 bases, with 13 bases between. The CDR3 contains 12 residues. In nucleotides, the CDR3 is TGTGCCAGCAACCCCCAGGGGTTTGGCTACACCTTC. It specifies CASNPQGFGYTF.

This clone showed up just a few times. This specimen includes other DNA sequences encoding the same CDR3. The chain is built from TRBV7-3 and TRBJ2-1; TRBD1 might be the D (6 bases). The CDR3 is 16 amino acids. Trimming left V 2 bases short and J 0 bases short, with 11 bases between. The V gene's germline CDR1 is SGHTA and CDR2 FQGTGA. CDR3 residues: CASSLRRGDSYNEQFF. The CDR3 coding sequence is TGTGCCAGCAGCTTACGCAGGGGTGACTCCTACAATGAGCAGTTCTTC.

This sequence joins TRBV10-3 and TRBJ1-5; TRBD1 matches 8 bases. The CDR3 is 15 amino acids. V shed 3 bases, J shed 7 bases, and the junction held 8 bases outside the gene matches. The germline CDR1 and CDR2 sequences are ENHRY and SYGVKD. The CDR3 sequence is CAISEFDRGGQPQHF. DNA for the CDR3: TGTGCCATCAGTGAATTCGACAGGGGCGGCCAGCCCCAGCATTTT.

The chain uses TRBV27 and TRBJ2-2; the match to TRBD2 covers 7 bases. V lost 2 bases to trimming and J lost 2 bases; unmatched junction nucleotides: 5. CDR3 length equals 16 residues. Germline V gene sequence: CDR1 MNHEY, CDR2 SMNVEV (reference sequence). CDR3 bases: TGTGCCAGCAGTTTAAAAGGGAGGGTTAACACCGGGGAGCTGTTTTTT. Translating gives CASSLKGRVNTGELFF.

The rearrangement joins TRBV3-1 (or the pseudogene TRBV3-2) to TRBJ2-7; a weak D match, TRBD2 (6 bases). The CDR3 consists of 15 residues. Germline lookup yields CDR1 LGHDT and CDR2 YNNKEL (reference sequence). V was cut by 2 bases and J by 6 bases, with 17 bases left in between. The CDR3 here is CASSQQPLEGSEQYF. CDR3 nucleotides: TGTGCCAGCAGCCAACAACCCCTGGAGGGGAGCGAGCAGTACTTC.

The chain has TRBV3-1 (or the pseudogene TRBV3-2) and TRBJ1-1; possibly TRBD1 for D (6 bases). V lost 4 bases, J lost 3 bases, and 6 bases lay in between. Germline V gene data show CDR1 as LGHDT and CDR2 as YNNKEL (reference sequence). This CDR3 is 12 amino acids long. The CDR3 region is CASSPGDTEAFF. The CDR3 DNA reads TGTGCCAGCAGCCCAGGGGACACTGAAGCTTTCTTT.

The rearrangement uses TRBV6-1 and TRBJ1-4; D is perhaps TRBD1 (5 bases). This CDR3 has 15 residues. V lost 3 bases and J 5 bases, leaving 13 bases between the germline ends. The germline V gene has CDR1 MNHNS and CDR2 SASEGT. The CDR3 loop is CASSDRHKGNEKLFF. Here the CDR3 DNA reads TGTGCCAGCAGTGATCGACACAAGGGGAATGAAAAACTGTTTTTT.

The CDR3 loop reads CSPLYNGGGRTPEAFF. As DNA, the CDR3 is TGCTCCCCGTTGTATAACGGGGGCGGGAGAACACCTGAAGCTTTCTTT. The chain combines TRBV5-1 with TRBJ1-1, with a weak D call TRBD1 (6 bases). Looked up from germline, CDR1 is SGHRS and CDR2 is YFSETQ. The CDR3 extends over 16 amino acids.

CDR3 in amino acids: CATSVGDQPQHF. The CDR3 bases are TGTGCCACCAGTGTCGGAGATCAGCCCCAGCATTTT. V and J are TRBV24-1 and TRBJ1-5; D gene ambiguous. There are 12 residues in the CDR3. Trimming left V 5 bases short and J 5 bases short, with 6 bases between. Germline V gene sequence: CDR1 KGHDR, CDR2 SFDVKD.

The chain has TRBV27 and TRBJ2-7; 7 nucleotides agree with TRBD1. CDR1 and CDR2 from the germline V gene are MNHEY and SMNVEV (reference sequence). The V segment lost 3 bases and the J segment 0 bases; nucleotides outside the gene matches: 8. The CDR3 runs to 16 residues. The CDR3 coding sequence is TGTGCCAGCAGTTTGGGGTGGGGGACAGCCTCCTACGAGCAGTACTTC. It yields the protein CASSLGWGTASYEQYF.

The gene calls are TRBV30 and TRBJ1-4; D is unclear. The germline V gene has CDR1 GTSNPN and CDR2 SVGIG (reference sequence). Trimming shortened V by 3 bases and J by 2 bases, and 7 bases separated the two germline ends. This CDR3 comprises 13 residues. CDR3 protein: CAWSWRTNEKLFF. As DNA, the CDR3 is TGTGCCTGGAGCTGGCGGACTAATGAAAAACTGTTTTTT.

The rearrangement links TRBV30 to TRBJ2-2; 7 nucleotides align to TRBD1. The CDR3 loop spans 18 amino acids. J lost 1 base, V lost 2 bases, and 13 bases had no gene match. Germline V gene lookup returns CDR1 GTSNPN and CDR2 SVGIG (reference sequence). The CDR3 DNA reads TGTGCCTGGAGTCCAGACAGGGCGCAGTTTCGGAACACCGGGGAGCTGTTTTTT. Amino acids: CAWSPDRAQFRNTGELFF.

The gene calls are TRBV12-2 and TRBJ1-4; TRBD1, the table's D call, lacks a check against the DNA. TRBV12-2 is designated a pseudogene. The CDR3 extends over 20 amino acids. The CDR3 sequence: CASRLAGSRDRVHVNEKLFF. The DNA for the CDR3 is TGTGCAAGTCGCTTAGCTGGTTCAAGGGACAGGGTTCATGTTAATGAAAAACTGTTTTTT.

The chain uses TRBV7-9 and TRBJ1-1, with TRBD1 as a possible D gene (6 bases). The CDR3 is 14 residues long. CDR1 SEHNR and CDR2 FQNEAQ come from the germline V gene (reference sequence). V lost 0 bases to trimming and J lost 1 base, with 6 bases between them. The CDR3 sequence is CASSLAGQNTEAFF. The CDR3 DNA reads TGTGCCAGCAGCTTAGCGGGACAGAACACTGAAGCTTTCTTT.

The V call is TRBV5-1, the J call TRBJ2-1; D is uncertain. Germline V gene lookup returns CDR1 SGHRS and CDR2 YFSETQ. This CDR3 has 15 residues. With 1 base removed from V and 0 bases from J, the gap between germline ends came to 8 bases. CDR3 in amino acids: CASSLNGFSYNEQFF. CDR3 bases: TGCGCCAGCAGCTTGAACGGGTTCTCCTACAATGAGCAGTTCTTC.

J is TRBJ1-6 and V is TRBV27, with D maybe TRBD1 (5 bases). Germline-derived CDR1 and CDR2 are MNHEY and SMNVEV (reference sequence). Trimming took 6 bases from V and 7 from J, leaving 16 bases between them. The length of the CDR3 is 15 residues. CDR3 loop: CASSPGGVPNSPLHF. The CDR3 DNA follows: TGTGCCAGCAGCCCCGGAGGGGTCCCGAATTCACCCCTCCACTTT.